This TCR beta chain was captured by sequencing in a study of shared clonotypes between healthy human individuals. Study conclusions and caveats: A handful of donors shared around 5.2% of their naive CD4 clonotypes. Depth of sequencing was expected to influence donor clonotype sharing. Rarefaction exposed incomplete sorted-subset sequencing despite large depth.

Generated by immunoSEQ multiplex PCR, the TCRdb table keeps only in-frame clones and is missing some. The top ten hold roughly 0.13% of the sample, which has some 2,400,000 clones, roughly 95% seen once. This CDR3 contains 14 residues. The count of this clone is one. Its antigen is still unknown. This TCR was sampled from a man between 18 and 35 years old in good health. Sequencing was carried out using naive CD4+ T cells sorted from blood. Noted subset: CD45RA+ positively selected. The chain links TRBV21-1 to TRBJ2-1. TRBV21-1 counts as a pseudogene. The CDR3 loop is CASTGWGTPYEQFF. DNA for the CDR3: TGTGCCAGCACCGGGTGGGGGACGCCATATGAGCAGTTCTTC.